The sequence of this T cell receptor (beta chain) was determined in a study of blood T cells in healthy people across ages (dated by TCRdb to between 2014 and 2017). Looking at the study overall: Template switching captured roughly one uniquely barcoded TCR beta cDNA molecule per two T cells in model experiments. To avoid experimental bias, donors of different ages were distributed randomly across sequencing lanes. Using deep sequencing normalized with unique cDNA molecular identifiers, the study measured how TCR beta repertoire diversity changes with age. The donors were divided into four age groups: young (average around 15 years), middle-aged (about 39), aged (roughly 60) and long-lived (about 90). For two donors (one aged 18 to 29 and one aged 80 or older), the study analyzed two additional independent replicas of 1 million unique cDNA reads from the same blood draw. General findings and caveats noted by the study authors: There was a strong correlation between observed TCR beta diversity and the percentage of naive T cells measured by flow cytometry. Observed TCR beta diversity per million T cells fell roughly linearly with age, and a significant reduction was already apparent by age around 40. Donor CMV infection status was unknown, potentially confounding age-related changes in expanded clonotypes. Compared with the aged group, more naive CD4+ T cells, fewer expanded clones and increased TCR diversity were shown by the long-lived group, suggesting age selection. Estimates of total diversity based on one million sequenced T cells were considered lower bounds and underestimates. Bulk unsorted PBMC profiling prevented conclusive comparison of naive and antigen-experienced compartments.

Library generation was performed with 5' RACE. Sequencing relied on an Illumina HiSeq 2500. A second PCR of about 6 to 12 cycles was run with a J-beta primer mix and a sample-barcoded 5' primer. Each TCR beta cDNA molecule received a unique molecular identifier from a template-switch 5' adaptor carrying 12 random nucleotides. Each sample yielded at least 2.5 million CDR3-containing paired-end reads. All of the RNA was converted into first-strand cDNA using the Mint cDNA synthesis kit, with a TRBC-specific oligonucleotide serving as the primer. Following uracil-DNA glycosylase treatment, a first 18-cycle PCR with universal primers M1SS and BC2_uni_R was performed on all cDNA. The paper's data handling went like this. For normalization, 1 million high-quality reads were randomly selected from each sample, with every read carrying a distinct molecular identifier. Instead of being binned into consensus sequences, reads that shared molecular identifiers were thrown out. MiTCR, set to a Q25 quality threshold and the strictest error-elimination algorithm, was used for CDR3 identification, clonotype clustering and error correction. A nonparametric unseen species model using Euler transformation provided a lower-bound estimate of total TCR beta diversity. In-frame beta chains were kept once TCRdb had trimmed the public reads at Q25 with fastp and called clones with MiXCR. Each CDR3 protein gets just one entry, which takes the most common genes and DNA from the rows behind it. Clone size and V and J calls follow TCRdb, not the original study. The sample table lists about 900,000 distinct CDR3 sequences, about 59% of them with a count of one. About a quarter of the sample lies in the top ten.

Of note for this clonotype: Its binding antigen is unknown. Base qualities were left out, and no much larger clone turns up one base away.

Donors were 35 to 40 systemically healthy Caucasian individuals from Russia aged roughly 6 to 100 years. Approximately 9.3 milliliters of peripheral blood were collected from each donor into EDTA-treated Vacutainer tubes. Ficoll-Paque density-gradient centrifugation was used to isolate PBMCs, with at least 6 million obtained per sample. Trizol reagent was used to extract total RNA from PBMCs, with at least 6 micrograms per sample. The percentages of naive CD45RAhigh/CD27high T cells were determined by flow cytometry on a PBMC aliquot from every donor. The CDR3 holds 15 amino acids from the cysteine to the phenylalanine. Only the CDR3 part of the read is kept: 45 bases, read in frame from the first base. Trimming leaves V shorter by 4 bases and J shorter by 6 bases, with the junction holding 9 bases beyond the gene matches. From the germline V gene, CDR1 is LGHNA and CDR2 is YSLEER.

The sequencing sample was made of blood. The sequence joins TRBV4-3 to TRBJ2-3, and 8 bases in between align with TRBD1. The sequence was obtained from a man aged 30 to 39 in good health. CDR3 region: CASSLYWTGHDTQYF. In nucleotides, the sequence is TGCGCCAGCAGCCTTTATTGGACAGGGCACGATACGCAGTATTTT.